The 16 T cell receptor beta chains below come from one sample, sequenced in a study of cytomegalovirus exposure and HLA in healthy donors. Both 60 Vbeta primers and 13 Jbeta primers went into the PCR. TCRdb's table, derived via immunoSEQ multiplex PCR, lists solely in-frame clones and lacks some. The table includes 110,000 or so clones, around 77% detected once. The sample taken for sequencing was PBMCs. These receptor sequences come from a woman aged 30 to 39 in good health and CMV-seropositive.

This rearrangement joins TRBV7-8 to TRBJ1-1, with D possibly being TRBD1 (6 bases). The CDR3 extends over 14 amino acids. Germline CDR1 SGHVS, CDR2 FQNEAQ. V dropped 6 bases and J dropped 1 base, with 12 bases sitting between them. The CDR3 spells CASRLSGENTEAFF. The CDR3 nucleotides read TGTGCCAGCAGGCTCTCAGGGGAGAACACTGAAGCTTTCTTT.

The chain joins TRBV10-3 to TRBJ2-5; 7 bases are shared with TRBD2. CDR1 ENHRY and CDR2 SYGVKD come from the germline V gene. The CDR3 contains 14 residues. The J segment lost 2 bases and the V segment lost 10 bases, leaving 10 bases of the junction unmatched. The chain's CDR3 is CATQRETPQETQYF. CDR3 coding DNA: TGTGCCACGCAGCGGGAAACGCCTCAAGAGACCCAGTACTTC.

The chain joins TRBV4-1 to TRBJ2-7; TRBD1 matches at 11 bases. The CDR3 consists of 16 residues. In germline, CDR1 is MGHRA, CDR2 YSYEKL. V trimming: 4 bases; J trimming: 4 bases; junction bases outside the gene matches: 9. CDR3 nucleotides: TGCGCCAGCAGCCGAATATCCGGGACAGGGGGTTACGAGCAGTACTTC. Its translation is CASSRISGTGGYEQYF.

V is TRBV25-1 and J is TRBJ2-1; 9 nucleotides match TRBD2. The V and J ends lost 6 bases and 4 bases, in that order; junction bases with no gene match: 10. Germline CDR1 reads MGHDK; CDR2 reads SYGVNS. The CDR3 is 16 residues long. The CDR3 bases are TGTGCCAGCAGCCCGCGGGGGGGGCTCGGATACAATGAGCAGTTCTTC. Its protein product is CASSPRGGLGYNEQFF. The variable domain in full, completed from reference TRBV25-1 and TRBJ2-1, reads EADIYQTPRYLVIGTGKKITLECSQTMGHDKMYWYQQDPGMELHLIHYSYGVNSTEKGDLSSESTVSRIRTEHFPLTLESARPSHTSQYLCASSPRGGLGYNEQFFGPGTRLTVL.

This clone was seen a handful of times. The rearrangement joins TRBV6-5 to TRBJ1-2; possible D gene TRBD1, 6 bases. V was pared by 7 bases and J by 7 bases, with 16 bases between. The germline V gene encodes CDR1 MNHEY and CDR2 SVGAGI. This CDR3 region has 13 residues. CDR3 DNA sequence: TGTGCCAGCACAACAGGGTTCGGGCTTGGCTACACCTTC. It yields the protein CASTTGFGLGYTF.

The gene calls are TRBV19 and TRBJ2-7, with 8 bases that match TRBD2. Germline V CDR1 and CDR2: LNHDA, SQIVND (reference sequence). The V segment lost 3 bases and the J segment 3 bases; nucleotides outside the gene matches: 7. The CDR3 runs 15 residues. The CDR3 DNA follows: TGTGCCAGTAGTATTAACAGCGGGGGATACTACGAGCAGTACTTC. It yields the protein CASSINSGGYYEQYF.

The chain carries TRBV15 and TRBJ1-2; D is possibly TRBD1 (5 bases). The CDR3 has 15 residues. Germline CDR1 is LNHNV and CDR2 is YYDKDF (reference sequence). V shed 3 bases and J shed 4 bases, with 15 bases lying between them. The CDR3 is CATSRDRGTSYGYTF. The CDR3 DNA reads TGTGCCACCAGCAGGGACCGCGGGACGTCCTATGGCTACACCTTC. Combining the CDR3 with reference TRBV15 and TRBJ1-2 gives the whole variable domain DAMVIQNPRYQVTQFGKPVTLSCSQTLNHNVMYWYQQKSSQAPKLLFHYYDKDFNNEADTPDNFQSRRPNTSFCFLDIRSPGLGDTAMYLCATSRDRGTSYGYTFGSGTRLTVV.

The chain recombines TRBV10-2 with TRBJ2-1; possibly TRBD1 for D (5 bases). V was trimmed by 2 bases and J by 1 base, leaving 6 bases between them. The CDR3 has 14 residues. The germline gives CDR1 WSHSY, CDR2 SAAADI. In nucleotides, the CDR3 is TGCGCCAGCAGTGAGGGGGCTTCCTACAATGAGCAGTTCTTC. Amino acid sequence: CASSEGASYNEQFF.

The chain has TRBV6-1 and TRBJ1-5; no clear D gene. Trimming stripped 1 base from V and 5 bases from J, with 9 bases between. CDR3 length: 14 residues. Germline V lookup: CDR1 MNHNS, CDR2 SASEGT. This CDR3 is CASSEDGGHQPQHF. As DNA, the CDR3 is TGTGCCAGCAGTGAAGACGGAGGGCATCAGCCCCAGCATTTT.

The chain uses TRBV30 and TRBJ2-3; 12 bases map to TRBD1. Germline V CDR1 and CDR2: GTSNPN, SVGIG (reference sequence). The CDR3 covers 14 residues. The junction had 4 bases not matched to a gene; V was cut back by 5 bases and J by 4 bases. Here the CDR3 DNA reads TGTGCCTGGGGGACAGGGGGCGCCGCAGATACGCAGTATTTT. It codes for CAWGTGGAADTQYF.

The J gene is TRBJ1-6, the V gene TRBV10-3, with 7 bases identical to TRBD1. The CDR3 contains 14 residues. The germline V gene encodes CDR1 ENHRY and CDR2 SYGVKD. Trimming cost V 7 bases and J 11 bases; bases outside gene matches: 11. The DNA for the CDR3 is TGTGCCATCACCGAAGACAGGGCAGTTGCACCCCTCCACTTT. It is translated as CAITEDRAVAPLHF.

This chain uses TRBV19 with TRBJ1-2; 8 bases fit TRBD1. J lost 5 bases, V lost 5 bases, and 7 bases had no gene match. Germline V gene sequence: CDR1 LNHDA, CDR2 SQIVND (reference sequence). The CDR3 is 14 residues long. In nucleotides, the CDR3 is TGTGCCAGTAGTCCAGCCGGGACAGGTTATGGCTACACCTTC. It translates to CASSPAGTGYGYTF.

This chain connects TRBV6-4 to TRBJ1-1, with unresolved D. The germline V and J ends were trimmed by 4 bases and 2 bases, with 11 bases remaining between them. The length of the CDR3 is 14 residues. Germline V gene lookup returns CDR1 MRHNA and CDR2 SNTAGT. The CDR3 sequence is CASSGAPGNTEAFF. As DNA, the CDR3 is TGTGCCAGCAGTGGAGCCCCAGGTAACACTGAAGCTTTCTTT.

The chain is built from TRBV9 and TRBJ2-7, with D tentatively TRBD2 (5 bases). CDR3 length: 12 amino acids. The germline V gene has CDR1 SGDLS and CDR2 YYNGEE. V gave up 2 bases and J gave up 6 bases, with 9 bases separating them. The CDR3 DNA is TGTGCCAGCAGCGTCAATGCGGGCGAGCAGTACTTC. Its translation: CASSVNAGEQYF.

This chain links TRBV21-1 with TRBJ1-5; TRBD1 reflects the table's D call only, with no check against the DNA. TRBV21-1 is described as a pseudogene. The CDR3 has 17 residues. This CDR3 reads CASSKRTSAGRNQPQHF. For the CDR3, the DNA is TGTGCCAGCAGCAAAAGAACGTCGGCAGGCCGCAATCAGCCCCAGCATTTT.

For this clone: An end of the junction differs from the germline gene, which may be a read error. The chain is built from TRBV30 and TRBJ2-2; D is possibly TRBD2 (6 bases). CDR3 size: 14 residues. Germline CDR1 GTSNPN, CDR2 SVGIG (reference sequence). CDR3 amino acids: CARRWGGHTGELFF. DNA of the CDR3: TGTGCCCGGAGGTGGGGAGGTCACACCGGGGAGCTGTTTTTT. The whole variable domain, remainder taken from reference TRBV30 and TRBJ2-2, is SQTIHQWPATLVQPVGSPLSLECTVEGTSNPNLYWYRQAAGRGLQLLFYSVGIGQISSEVPQNLSASRPQDRQFILSSKKLLLSDSGFYLCARRWGGHTGELFFGEGSRLTVL.